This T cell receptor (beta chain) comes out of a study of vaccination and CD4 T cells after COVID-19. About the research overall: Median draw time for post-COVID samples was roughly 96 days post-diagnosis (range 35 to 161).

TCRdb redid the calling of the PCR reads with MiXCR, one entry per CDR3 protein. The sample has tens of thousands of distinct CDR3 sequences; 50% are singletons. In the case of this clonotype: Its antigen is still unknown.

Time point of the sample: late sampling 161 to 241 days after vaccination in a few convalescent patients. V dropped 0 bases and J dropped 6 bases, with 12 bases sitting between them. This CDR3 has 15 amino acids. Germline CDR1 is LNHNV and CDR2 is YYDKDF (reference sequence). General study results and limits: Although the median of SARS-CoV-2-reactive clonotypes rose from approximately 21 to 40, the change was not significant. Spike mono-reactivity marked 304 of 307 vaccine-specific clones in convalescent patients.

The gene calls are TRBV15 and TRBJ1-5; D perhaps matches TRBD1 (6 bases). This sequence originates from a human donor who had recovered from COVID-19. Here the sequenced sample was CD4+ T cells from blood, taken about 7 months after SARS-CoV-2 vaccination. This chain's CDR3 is CATSREGEGGQPQHF. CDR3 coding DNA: TGTGCCACCAGCAGAGAGGGAGAGGGGGGTCAGCCCCAGCATTTT.